Listed below are T cell receptor beta chains from one sample, sequenced in a study of cytomegalovirus exposure and HLA in healthy donors. The data were produced by immunoSEQ multiplex PCR, yet TCRdb's version contains in-frame clones alone and is incomplete. Among approximately 110,000 clones listed, 15% were seen once. The material sequenced was PBMCs. These receptor sequences come from a woman aged 18-29 years in good health and CMV-seronegative. The CDR3 runs from the conserved cysteine through the conserved F or W. Fields, in order: clone size, CDR3 length, J gene, V gene, D gene, CDR3 protein, CDR3 DNA. D genes are given only for firm matches. The size of a clone is reported for some rows only, either as once, few or many, or as a class for expanded clones.

clone size: few
CDR3 length: 12
J gene: TRBJ1-1
V gene: TRBV28
D gene: NA
CDR3 protein: CAISGLDTEAFF
CDR3 DNA: TGTGCCATCTCGGGACTCGACACTGAAGCTTTCTTT

clone size: few
CDR3 length: 14
J gene: TRBJ2-5
V gene: TRBV28
D gene: NA
CDR3 protein: CASTSFVQGETQYF
CDR3 DNA: TGTGCCAGCACCTCTTTTGTCCAGGGAGAGACCCAGTACTTC

clone size: few
CDR3 length: 14
J gene: TRBJ2-1
V gene: TRBV9
D gene: NA
CDR3 protein: CASSVAARYNEQFF
CDR3 DNA: TGTGCCAGCAGCGTAGCAGCGCGCTACAATGAGCAGTTCTTC

clone size: few
CDR3 length: 14
J gene: TRBJ2-7
V gene: TRBV2
D gene: TRBD1
CDR3 protein: CASSEAVRGCEQYF
CDR3 DNA: TGTGCCAGCAGTGAAGCTGTCAGGGGGTGCGAGCAGTACTTC

clone size: NA
CDR3 length: 15
J gene: TRBJ2-4
V gene: TRBV30
D gene: NA
CDR3 protein: CAWSVRQLAKNIQYF
CDR3 DNA: TGTGCCTGGAGTGTAAGACAGCTAGCCAAAAACATTCAGTACTTC

clone size: NA
CDR3 length: 14
J gene: TRBJ2-3
V gene: TRBV5-6
D gene: NA
CDR3 protein: CASSWGTGLNTQYF
CDR3 DNA: TGTGCCAGCAGCTGGGGCACCGGCTTGAATACGCAGTATTTT

clone size: few
CDR3 length: 15
J gene: TRBJ1-2
V gene: TRBV7-2
D gene: NA
CDR3 protein: CASSPRTEDRVGYTF
CDR3 DNA: TGTGCCAGCAGCCCACGGACGGAGGATCGGGTGGGCTACACCTTC

clone size: few
CDR3 length: 12
J gene: TRBJ2-3
V gene: TRBV29-1
D gene: TRBD2
CDR3 protein: CSVEVTSDTQYF
CDR3 DNA: TGCAGCGTTGAGGTGACTAGCGATACGCAGTATTTT

clone size: NA
CDR3 length: 16
J gene: TRBJ2-3
V gene: TRBV9
D gene: NA
CDR3 protein: CASSVGGGSSTDTQYF
CDR3 DNA: TGTGCCAGCAGCGTAGGGGGCGGCTCTAGCACAGATACGCAGTATTTT

clone size: NA
CDR3 length: 15
J gene: TRBJ2-3
V gene: TRBV7-7
D gene: NA
CDR3 protein: CASSLEGLSTDTQYF
CDR3 DNA: TGTGCCAGCAGCTTAGAAGGACTTAGCACAGATACGCAGTATTTT

clone size: NA
CDR3 length: 13
J gene: TRBJ2-7
V gene: TRBV29-1
D gene: NA
CDR3 protein: CSVAWSGGNEQYF
CDR3 DNA: TGCAGCGTTGCTTGGTCGGGCGGGAACGAGCAGTACTTC

clone size: NA
CDR3 length: 11
J gene: TRBJ2-1
V gene: TRBV28
D gene: NA
CDR3 protein: CASSPRGEQFF
CDR3 DNA: TGTGCCAGCAGCCCTAGGGGTGAGCAGTTCTTC